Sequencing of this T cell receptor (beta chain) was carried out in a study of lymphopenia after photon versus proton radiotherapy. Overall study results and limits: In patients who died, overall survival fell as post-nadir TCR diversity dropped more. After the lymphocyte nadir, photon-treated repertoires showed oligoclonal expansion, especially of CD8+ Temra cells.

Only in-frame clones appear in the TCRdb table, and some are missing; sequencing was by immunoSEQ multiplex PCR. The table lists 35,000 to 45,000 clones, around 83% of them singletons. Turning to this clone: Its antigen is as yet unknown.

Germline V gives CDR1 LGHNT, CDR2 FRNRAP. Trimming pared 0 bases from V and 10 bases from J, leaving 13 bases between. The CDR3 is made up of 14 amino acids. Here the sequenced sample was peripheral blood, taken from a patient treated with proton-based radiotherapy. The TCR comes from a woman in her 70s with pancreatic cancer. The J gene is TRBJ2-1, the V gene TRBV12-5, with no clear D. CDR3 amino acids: CASGLVVGVGEQFF. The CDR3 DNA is TGTGCTAGTGGTTTGGTAGTCGGTGTGGGGGAGCAGTTCTTC.